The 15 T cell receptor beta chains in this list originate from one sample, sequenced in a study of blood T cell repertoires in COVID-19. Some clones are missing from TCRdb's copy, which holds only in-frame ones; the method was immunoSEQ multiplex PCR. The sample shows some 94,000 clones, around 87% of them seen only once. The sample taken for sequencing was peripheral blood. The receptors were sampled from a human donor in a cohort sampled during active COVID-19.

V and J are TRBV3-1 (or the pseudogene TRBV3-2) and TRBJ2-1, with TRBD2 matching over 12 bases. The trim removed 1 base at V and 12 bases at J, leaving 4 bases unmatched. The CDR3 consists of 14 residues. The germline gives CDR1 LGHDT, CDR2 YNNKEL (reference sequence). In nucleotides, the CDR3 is TGTGCCAGCAGCCAAGGACTAGCGGGAGATCGGCAGTTCTTC. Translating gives CASSQGLAGDRQFF.

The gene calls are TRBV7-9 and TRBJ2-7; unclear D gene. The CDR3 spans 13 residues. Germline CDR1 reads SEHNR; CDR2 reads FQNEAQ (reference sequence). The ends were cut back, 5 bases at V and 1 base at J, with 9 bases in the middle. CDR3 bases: TGTGCCAGCAGCCCAACATCTTCCTACGAGCAGTACTTC. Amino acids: CASSPTSSYEQYF.

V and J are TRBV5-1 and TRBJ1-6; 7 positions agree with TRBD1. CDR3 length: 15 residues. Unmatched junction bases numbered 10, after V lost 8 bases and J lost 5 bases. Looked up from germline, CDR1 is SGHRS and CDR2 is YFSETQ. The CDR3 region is CASRETGIDNSPLHF. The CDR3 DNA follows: TGCGCCAGTCGGGAGACAGGGATTGATAATTCACCCCTCCACTTT.

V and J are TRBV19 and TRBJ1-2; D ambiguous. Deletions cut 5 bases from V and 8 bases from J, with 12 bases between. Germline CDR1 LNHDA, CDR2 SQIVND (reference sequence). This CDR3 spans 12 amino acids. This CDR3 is CASSLVAGGYTF. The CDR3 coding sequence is TGTGCCAGTAGTTTGGTGGCGGGCGGCTACACCTTC.

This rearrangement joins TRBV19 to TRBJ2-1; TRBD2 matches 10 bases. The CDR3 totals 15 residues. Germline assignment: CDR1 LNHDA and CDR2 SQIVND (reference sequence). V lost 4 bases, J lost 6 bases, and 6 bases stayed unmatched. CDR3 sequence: CASSRQREGVNEQFF. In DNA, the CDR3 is TGTGCCAGTAGTAGGCAGCGGGAGGGCGTCAATGAGCAGTTCTTC.

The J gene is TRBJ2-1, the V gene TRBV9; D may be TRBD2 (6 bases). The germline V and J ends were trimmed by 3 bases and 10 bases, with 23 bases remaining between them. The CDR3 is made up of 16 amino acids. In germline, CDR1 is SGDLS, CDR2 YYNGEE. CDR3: CASSELTGELGGEQFF. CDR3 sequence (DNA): TGTGCCAGCAGCGAATTGACTGGGGAGTTGGGGGGAGAGCAGTTCTTC.

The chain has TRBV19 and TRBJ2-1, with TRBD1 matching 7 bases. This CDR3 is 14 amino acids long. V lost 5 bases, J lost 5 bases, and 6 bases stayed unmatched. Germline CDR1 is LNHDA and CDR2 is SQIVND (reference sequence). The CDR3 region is CASSRDRIDNEQFF. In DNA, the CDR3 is TGTGCCAGTAGTCGGGACAGAATAGACAATGAGCAGTTCTTC.

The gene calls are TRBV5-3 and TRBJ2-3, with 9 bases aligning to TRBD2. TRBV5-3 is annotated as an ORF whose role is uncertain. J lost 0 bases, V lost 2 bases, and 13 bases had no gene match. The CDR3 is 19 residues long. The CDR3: CARSFAGGPFNSSTDTQYF. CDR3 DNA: TGTGCCAGAAGCTTCGCGGGAGGGCCTTTCAATTCTAGCACAGATACGCAGTATTTT.

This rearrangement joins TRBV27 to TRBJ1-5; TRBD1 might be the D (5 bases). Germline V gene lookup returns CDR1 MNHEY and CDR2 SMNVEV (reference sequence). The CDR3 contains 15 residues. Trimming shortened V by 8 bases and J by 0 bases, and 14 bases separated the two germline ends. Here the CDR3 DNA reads TGTGCCAGCTCGCGCGGACAACCTAGCAATCAGCCCCAGCATTTT. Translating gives CASSRGQPSNQPQHF.

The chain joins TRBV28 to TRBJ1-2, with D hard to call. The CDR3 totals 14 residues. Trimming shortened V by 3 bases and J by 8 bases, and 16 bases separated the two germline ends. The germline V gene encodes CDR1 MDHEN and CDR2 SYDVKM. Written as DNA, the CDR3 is TGTGCCAGCAGTTTTCAGCAGGTCCGTAGGGGCTACACCTTC. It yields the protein CASSFQQVRRGYTF.

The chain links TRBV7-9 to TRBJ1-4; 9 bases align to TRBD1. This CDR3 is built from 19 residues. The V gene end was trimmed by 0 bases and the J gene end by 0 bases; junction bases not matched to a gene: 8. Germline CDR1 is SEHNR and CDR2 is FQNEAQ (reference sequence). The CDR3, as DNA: TGTGCCAGCAGCTTAGCGTGGGACAGGGTATATGCAACTAATGAAAAACTGTTTTTT. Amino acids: CASSLAWDRVYATNEKLFF. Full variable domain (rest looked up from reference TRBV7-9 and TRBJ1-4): DTGVSQNPRHKITKRGQNVTFRCDPISEHNRLYWYRQTLGQGPEFLTYFQNEAQLEKSRLLSDRFSAERPKGSFSTLEIQRTEQGDSAMYLCASSLAWDRVYATNEKLFFGSGTQLSVL.

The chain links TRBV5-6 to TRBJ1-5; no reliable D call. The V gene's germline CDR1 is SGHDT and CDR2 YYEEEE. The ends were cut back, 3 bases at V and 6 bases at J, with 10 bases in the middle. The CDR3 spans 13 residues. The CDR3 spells CASSSGRGQPQHF. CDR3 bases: TGTGCCAGCAGCTCCGGGCGGGGTCAGCCCCAGCATTTT. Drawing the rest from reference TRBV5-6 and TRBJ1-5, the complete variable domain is DAGVTQSPTHLIKTRGQQVTLRCSPKSGHDTVSWYQQALGQGPQFIFQYYEEEERQRGNFPDRFSGHQFPNYSSELNVNALLLGDSALYLCASSSGRGQPQHFGDGTRLSIL.

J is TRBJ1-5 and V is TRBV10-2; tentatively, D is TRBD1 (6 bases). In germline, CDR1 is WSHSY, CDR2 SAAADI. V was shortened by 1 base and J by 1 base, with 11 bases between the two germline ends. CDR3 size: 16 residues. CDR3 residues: CASSEWGGGSNQPQHF. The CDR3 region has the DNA TGCGCCAGCAGTGAGTGGGGGGGCGGGAGCAATCAGCCCCAGCATTTT.

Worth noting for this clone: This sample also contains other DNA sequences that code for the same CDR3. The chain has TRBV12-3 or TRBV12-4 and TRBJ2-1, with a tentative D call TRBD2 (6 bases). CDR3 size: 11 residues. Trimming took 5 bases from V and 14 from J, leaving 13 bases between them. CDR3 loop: CASSPRDGKFF. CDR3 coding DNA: TGTGCCAGCAGTCCGCGGGACGGGAAGTTCTTC.

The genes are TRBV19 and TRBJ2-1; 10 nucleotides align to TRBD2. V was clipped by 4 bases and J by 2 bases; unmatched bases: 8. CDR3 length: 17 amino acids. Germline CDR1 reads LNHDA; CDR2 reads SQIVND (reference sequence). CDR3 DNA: TGTGCCAGTAGTAGATACTCCGGGACTAGCGCCTACAATGAGCAGTTCTTC. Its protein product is CASSRYSGTSAYNEQFF.